Shown below are 13 T cell receptor beta chains from a single sample sequenced in a study of blood T cell repertoires in COVID-19. Using immunoSEQ multiplex PCR, the repertoire was profiled, and TCRdb retains in-frame clones only, with some absent. The table records 150,000 to 200,000 clones, about 88% of them present only once. The sample consisted of peripheral blood. The receptors originated from a man aged 40-49 years with active or convalescent COVID-19.

The chain has TRBV4-1 and TRBJ1-2; 10 bases fit TRBD1. The trim removed 3 bases at V and 3 bases at J, leaving 7 bases unmatched. This CDR3 contains 16 residues. Germline V lookup: CDR1 MGHRA, CDR2 YSYEKL. CDR3 protein: CASSHNTGTGDYGYTF. CDR3 coding DNA: TGCGCCAGCAGCCACAACACCGGGACAGGGGACTATGGCTACACCTTC.

The rearrangement joins TRBV2 to TRBJ1-4, with 9 bases fitting TRBD1. This CDR3 comprises 17 residues. Trimming cost V 0 bases and J 6 bases; bases outside gene matches: 8. Per the germline V gene, CDR1 is SNHLY and CDR2 is FYNNEI. CDR3 sequence reads: CASSEAGQGSFDEKLFF. The CDR3, as DNA: TGTGCCAGCAGTGAAGCGGGACAGGGAAGTTTTGATGAAAAACTGTTTTTT. The variable domain in full, completed from reference TRBV2 and TRBJ1-4, reads EPEVTQTPSHQVTQMGQEVILRCVPISNHLYFYWYRQILGQKVEFLVSFYNNEISEKSEIFDDQFSVERPDGSNFTLKIRSTKLEDSAMYFCASSEAGQGSFDEKLFFGSGTQLSVL.

The V gene is TRBV30, the J gene TRBJ2-4; D may be TRBD1 (5 bases). Trimming took 8 bases from V and 7 from J, leaving 18 bases between them. The germline CDR1 and CDR2 sequences are GTSNPN and SVGIG (reference sequence). The CDR3 loop spans 13 amino acids. The CDR3 DNA sequence: TGTGCCGGCTCGAGTGGGTCAGGGAACATTCAGTACTTC. This gives the protein CAGSSGSGNIQYF.

The chain links TRBV6-2 or TRBV6-3 to TRBJ2-2; 8 bases are shared with TRBD2. Germline CDR1 reads MNHEY; CDR2 reads SVGEGT. The CDR3 consists of 18 residues. Germline trimming cut 0 bases from V and 6 bases from J; bases unmatched to any gene: 12. DNA of the CDR3: TGTGCCAGCAGTTACTCGGGACTAGATTTTGGTTTTTCCGGGGAGCTGTTTTTT. It codes for CASSYSGLDFGFSGELFF.

This chain uses TRBV12-5 with TRBJ2-1; TRBD2 agrees at 8 bases. Germline lookup yields CDR1 LGHNT and CDR2 FRNRAP. CDR3 size: 15 residues. V shed 6 bases and J 7 bases; nucleotides not matched to a gene: 11. The CDR3 coding sequence is TGTGCTAGTGGCCGTTCCGGGACTAGACAGAATGAGCAGTTCTTC. It yields the protein CASGRSGTRQNEQFF.

This clone occurred once. This chain uses TRBV5-5 with TRBJ2-5, with 7 bases fitting TRBD1. Trimming removed 0 bases from V and 2 bases from J; junction bases left unmatched: 4. Looked up from germline, CDR1 is SGHKS and CDR2 is YYEKEE (reference sequence). CDR3 length: 15 residues. The CDR3 sequence: CASSLVPGQQETQYF. CDR3 bases: TGTGCCAGCAGCTTGGTCCCGGGACAGCAAGAGACCCAGTACTTC.

This clone was recorded only once. The rearrangement uses TRBV9 and TRBJ2-2; D perhaps matches TRBD1 (6 bases). The CDR3 spans 14 residues. V was cut by 4 bases and J by 4 bases, with 11 bases left in between. CDR1 and CDR2 (germline): SGDLS, YYNGEE. The CDR3 DNA follows: TGTGCCAGCAGCCTAAGAGGGGGCACCGGGGAGCTGTTTTTT. Protein product: CASSLRGGTGELFF.

The chain combines TRBV5-6 with TRBJ1-1; D uncertain. The germline gives CDR1 SGHDT, CDR2 YYEEEE. CDR3 length: 15 amino acids. V lost 5 bases and J 4 bases, leaving 18 bases between the germline ends. The CDR3 is CASSTLTLLGTEAFF. The CDR3, as DNA: TGTGCCAGCAGTACCTTGACTCTACTCGGCACTGAAGCTTTCTTT.

The V call is TRBV5-4, the J call TRBJ2-2; 9 bases agree with TRBD1. V was clipped by 5 bases and J by 3 bases; unmatched bases: 2. Germline values: CDR1 SGHNT, CDR2 YYREEE (reference sequence). The CDR3 consists of 14 residues. CDR3 protein: CASSGQGYTGELFF. The CDR3 DNA reads TGTGCCAGCAGTGGACAGGGGTACACCGGGGAGCTGTTTTTT.

The genes are TRBV15 and TRBJ1-3, with TRBD1 as a possible D gene (6 bases). V was trimmed by 0 bases and J by 4 bases, leaving 13 bases between them. CDR1 is LNHNV and CDR2 is YYDKDF in the germline V gene (reference sequence). CDR3 length: 16 residues. CDR3 amino acids: CATSRDRGALGNTIYF. CDR3 coding DNA: TGTGCCACCAGCAGAGATCGGGGGGCGTTGGGAAACACCATATATTTT.

The chain links TRBV19 to TRBJ2-5; 9 bases align to TRBD2. This CDR3 is 14 amino acids long. From germline, CDR1 is LNHDA and CDR2 SQIVND (reference sequence). V shed 6 bases and J 4 bases; nucleotides not matched to a gene: 6. Here the CDR3 DNA reads TGTGCCAGTAGATTGGCTAGCGGGGCAGAGACCCAGTACTTC. Protein sequence: CASRLASGAETQYF. The whole variable domain, remainder taken from reference TRBV19 and TRBJ2-5, is DGGITQSPKYLFRKEGQNVTLSCEQNLNHDAMYWYRQDPGQGLRLIYYSQIVNDFQKGDIAEGYSVSREKKESFPLTVTSAQKNPTAFYLCASRLASGAETQYFGPGTRLLVL.

The chain uses TRBV7-9 and TRBJ2-7; maybe TRBD1 (6 bases). With 2 bases removed from V and 2 bases from J, the gap between germline ends came to 10 bases. Germline V gene data show CDR1 as SEHNR and CDR2 as FQNEAQ (reference sequence). This CDR3 has 14 residues. The CDR3 DNA reads TGTGCCAGCAGCTTAACCAGGGACACCTACGAGCAGTACTTC. Translating gives CASSLTRDTYEQYF.

This rearrangement joins TRBV11-1 to TRBJ2-7; TRBD2 aligns across 13 bases. The CDR3 loop spans 15 amino acids. V lost 5 bases to trimming and J lost 2 bases; unmatched junction nucleotides: 3. Germline assignment: CDR1 SGHAT and CDR2 FQDESV (reference sequence). In DNA form, the CDR3 reads TGTGCCAGCAGCCACGGGACTAGCGGGGCCTACGAGCAGTACTTC. Translated: CASSHGTSGAYEQYF.